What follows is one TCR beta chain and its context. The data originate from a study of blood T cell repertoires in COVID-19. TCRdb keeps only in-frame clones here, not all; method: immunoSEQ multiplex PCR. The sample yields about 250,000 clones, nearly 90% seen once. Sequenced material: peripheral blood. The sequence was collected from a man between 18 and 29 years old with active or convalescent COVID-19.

The CDR3 protein is CATSDLRGLAGELFF. The CDR3 bases are TGTGCCACCAGTGATTTGCGGGGTTTGGCCGGGGAGCTGTTTTTT. The chain is built from TRBV24-1 and TRBJ2-2, with D possibly being TRBD2 (5 bases). The ends were cut back, 0 bases at V and 6 bases at J, with 10 bases in the middle. This CDR3 has 15 amino acids. Germline assignment: CDR1 KGHDR and CDR2 SFDVKD.